This TCR beta chain was captured in a study of blood T cell repertoires in COVID-19. Per the study methods: By means of reference gene primer amplification, nucleated cell counts were estimated. The protocol was immunoSEQ multiplex PCR, while the TCRdb copy is restricted to in-frame clones and leaves out a portion. V, J and clone size derive from that table, while D and trimming were established from the DNA sequence. The top ten clones hold about 9.1% of a sample with 200,000 to 250,000 clones, 85% of them seen once. The V segment lost 3 bases and the J segment 4 bases; nucleotides outside the gene matches: 5. From germline, CDR1 is MNHEY and CDR2 SMNVEV (reference sequence). This CDR3 comprises 14 residues.

Material: PBMCs or T cells enriched from blood (not recorded which). The sequence was obtained from a woman aged 45 to 65 with acute COVID-19. This chain uses TRBV27 with TRBJ2-7; 8 bases map to TRBD1. The CDR3 nucleotides read TGTGCCAGCAGTTTCGAGACAGGGGCATACGAGCAGTACTTC. Encoded protein: CASSFETGAYEQYF.